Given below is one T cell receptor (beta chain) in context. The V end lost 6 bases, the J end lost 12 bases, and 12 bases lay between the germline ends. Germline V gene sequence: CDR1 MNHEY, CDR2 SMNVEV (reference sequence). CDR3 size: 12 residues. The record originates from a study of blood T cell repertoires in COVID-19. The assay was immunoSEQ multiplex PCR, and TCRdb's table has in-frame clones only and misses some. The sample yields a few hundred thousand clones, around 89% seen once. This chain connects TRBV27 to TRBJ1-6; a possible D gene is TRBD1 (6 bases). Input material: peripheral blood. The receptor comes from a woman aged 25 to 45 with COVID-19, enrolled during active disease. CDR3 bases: TGTGCCAGCAGAGCAACAGGGAAACCCCTCCACTTT. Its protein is CASRATGKPLHF.